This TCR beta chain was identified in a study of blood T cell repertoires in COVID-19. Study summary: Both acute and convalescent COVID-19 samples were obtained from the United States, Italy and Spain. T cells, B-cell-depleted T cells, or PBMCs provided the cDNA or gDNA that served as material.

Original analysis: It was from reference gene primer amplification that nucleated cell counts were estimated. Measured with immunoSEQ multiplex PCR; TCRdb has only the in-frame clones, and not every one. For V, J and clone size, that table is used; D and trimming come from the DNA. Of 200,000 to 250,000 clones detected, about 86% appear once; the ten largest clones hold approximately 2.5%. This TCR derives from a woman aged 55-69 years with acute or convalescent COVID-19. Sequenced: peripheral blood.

CDR3 loop: CSVGQTTNTEAFF. The DNA of the CDR3 is TGCAGCGTGGGACAGACGACGAACACTGAAGCTTTCTTT. This chain uses TRBV29-1 with TRBJ1-1, with 7 bases fitting TRBD1. Unmatched junction bases numbered 5, after V lost 6 bases and J lost 1 base. The CDR3 is made up of 13 amino acids. Germline V gene data show CDR1 as SQVTM and CDR2 as ANQGSEA.